Listed below are T cell receptor beta chains from one sample, sequenced in a study of blood T cell repertoires in COVID-19. The protocol was immunoSEQ multiplex PCR, while the TCRdb copy is restricted to in-frame clones and leaves out a portion. The sample carries under 500,000 clones, 70% to 90% recorded once. The sequenced sample consisted of PBMCs or T cells enriched from blood (not recorded which). The receptors here all came from a woman between 18 and 29 years old with acute COVID-19. The CDR3 runs from the conserved cysteine through the conserved F or W. A D gene is named only where the DNA matches it firmly. Where a row states a size, it is once, few, many or the class of an expanded clone; other rows omit it.

.	TRBJ2-1	TRBV2	.	CATDPPDSTNYNEQFF	TGTGCCACCGACCCTCCTGACAGTACCAACTACAATGAGCAGTTCTTC
.	TRBJ2-1	TRBV11-1	.	CASSLAIIGGSYNEQFF	TGTGCCAGCAGCTTAGCCATTATCGGGGGCTCCTACAATGAGCAGTTCTTC
TRBD2	TRBJ2-5	TRBV2	.	CASSEDGTSAETQYF	TGTGCCAGCAGTGAAGACGGGACTAGTGCTGAGACCCAGTACTTC
.	TRBJ1-5	TRBV6-5	.	CASSYSGEEGQPQHF	TGTGCCAGCAGTTACTCCGGGGAGGAAGGTCAGCCCCAGCATTTT
.	TRBJ2-4	TRBV7-2	.	CASSTRSQGFKNIQYF	TGTGCCAGCAGCACCCGCTCCCAGGGGTTCAAAAACATTCAGTACTTC
TRBD1	TRBJ1-1	TRBV10-3	.	CAIRDRGDTEAFF	TGTGCCATCAGGGACAGGGGGGACACTGAAGCTTTCTTT
TRBD1	TRBJ2-3	TRBV24-1	.	CATSDFPGQGASTDTQYF	TGTGCCACCAGTGATTTTCCGGGACAGGGGGCTAGCACAGATACGCAGTATTTT
.	TRBJ2-1	TRBV2	.	CASSEPGSSYNEQFF	TGTGCCAGCAGTGAACCGGGGAGCTCCTACAATGAGCAGTTCTTC
TRBD1	TRBJ1-2	TRBV4-3	.	CASSQETGYGYTF	TGCGCCAGCAGCCAAGAGACAGGGTATGGCTACACCTTC
TRBD1	TRBJ1-5	TRBV5-8	.	CASGTGTGEGQPQHF	TGTGCCAGCGGCACCGGGACAGGGGAGGGTCAGCCCCAGCATTTT
.	TRBJ1-1	TRBV5-6	.	CASSLLRRGNTEAFF	TGTGCCAGCAGCTTGTTGCGGAGGGGGAACACTGAAGCTTTCTTT
.	TRBJ1-4	TRBV6-5	.	CASSYSSGVNEKLFF	TGTGCCAGCAGTTACTCGTCAGGGGTTAATGAAAAACTGTTTTTT
TRBD2	TRBJ2-3	TRBV2	.	CASKRGSTDTQYF	TGTGCCAGCAAGCGGGGGTCCACAGATACGCAGTATTTT
.	TRBJ2-3	TRBV6-1	.	CASSEFDSKSTDTQYF	TGTGCCAGCAGTGAATTCGACAGCAAATCCACAGATACGCAGTATTTT
TRBD2	TRBJ2-5	TRBV6-2/TRBV6-3	once	CASSYPPTSGTQETQYF	TGTGCCAGCAGTTACCCCCCAACTAGCGGGACACAAGAGACCCAGTACTTC
.	TRBJ1-3	TRBV6-5	.	CASGYRGPSGNTIYF	TGTGCCAGCGGGTATCGGGGTCCCTCTGGAAACACCATATATTTT
.	TRBJ1-2	TRBV10-3	.	CAIRHGTPDGYGYTF	TGTGCCATCAGACACGGGACACCTGATGGCTATGGCTACACCTTC